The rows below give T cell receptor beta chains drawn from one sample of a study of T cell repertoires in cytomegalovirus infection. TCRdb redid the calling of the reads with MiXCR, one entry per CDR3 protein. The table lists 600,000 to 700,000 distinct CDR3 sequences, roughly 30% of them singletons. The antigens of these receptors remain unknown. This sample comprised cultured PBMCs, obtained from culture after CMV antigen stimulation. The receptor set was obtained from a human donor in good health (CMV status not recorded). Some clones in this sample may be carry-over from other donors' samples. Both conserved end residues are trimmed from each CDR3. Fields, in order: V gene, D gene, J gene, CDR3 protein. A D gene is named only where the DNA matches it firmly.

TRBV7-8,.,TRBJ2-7,ASSLGGYSYEQY
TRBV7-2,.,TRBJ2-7,ASSLQNSLEQY
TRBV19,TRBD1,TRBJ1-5,ASSPPPGQPRQPQH
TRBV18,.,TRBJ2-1,ASAQGDVDEQF
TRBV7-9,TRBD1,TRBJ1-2,ASSLGHRDRNGYT
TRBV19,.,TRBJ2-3,ASGRPGGTDTQY
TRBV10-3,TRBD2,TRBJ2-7,AISGYPGLSYEQY
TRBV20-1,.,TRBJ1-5,SARVLGEGSNQPQH
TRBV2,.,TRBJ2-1,ASSDRLVKDNEQF
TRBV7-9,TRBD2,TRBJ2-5,ASSYGLADYQETQY
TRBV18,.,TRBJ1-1,ASTLGAAMNTEAF
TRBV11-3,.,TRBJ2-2,ASSLTLSGELF
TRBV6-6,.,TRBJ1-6,ASRLNSPPLH
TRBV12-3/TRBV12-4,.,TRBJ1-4,ASTQSGGDEKLF
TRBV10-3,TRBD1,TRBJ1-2,ATRPGQGNYGYT
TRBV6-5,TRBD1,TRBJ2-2,ASRFDRVTGELF
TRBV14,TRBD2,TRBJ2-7,ASSHLAGGNYEQY
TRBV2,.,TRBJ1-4,ASRQGRGDEKLF
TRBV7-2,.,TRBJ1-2,ASSSSALSGYT
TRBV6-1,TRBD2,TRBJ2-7,ASSEGLAGGPWYEQY
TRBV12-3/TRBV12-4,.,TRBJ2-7,ASNFGGWSYEQY
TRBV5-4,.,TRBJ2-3,ASRLDYSPDTQY
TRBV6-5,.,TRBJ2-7,ASSYSRDYEQY
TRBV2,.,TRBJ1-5,ASSSGRAYQPQH
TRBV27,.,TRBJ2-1,ASSLSRQSNEQF
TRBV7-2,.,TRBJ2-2,ASSLVGEAGELF
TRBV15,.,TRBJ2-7,ATSENYREVVDEQY
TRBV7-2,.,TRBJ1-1,ASSTGRETEAF